Reported below is one TCR beta chain. The data originate from a study of blood T cell repertoires in COVID-19. Deletions cut 3 bases from V and 3 bases from J, with 15 bases between. Germline CDR1 SEHNR, CDR2 FQNEAQ (reference sequence). This CDR3 region has 15 residues. Data came from immunoSEQ multiplex PCR; TCRdb stores just in-frame clones and leaves some out. The sample consists of about 240,000 clones, around 90% of them appearing once. The sequence was obtained from a man in his sixties who had recovered from COVID-19. This rearrangement joins TRBV7-9 to TRBJ2-7, with TRBD1 as a possible D gene (5 bases). The sample comprised peripheral blood. In DNA form, the CDR3 reads TGTGCCAGCAGCTTGGGGCGACTCCGTGACTACGAGCAGTACTTC. It codes for CASSLGRLRDYEQYF.